A single sample gave rise to the 15 T cell receptor beta chains below, sequenced in a study of T cell repertoires in cytomegalovirus infection. A single record per CDR3 protein comes from TCRdb applying MiXCR to the reads. The repertoire consists of fewer than 250,000 distinct CDR3 sequences, with approximately 13% occurring once and the leading ten covering 1.6%. Material: PBMCs. These receptors were obtained from a human donor in good health (CMV status not recorded). Some clones in this sample may be carry-over from other donors' samples.

The rearrangement joins TRBV5-4 to TRBJ1-2; no definite D call. CDR3 size: 14 residues. With 2 bases removed from V and 3 bases from J, the gap between germline ends came to 11 bases. Looked up from germline, CDR1 is SGHNT and CDR2 is YYREEE (reference sequence). The CDR3 bases are TGTGCCAGCAGCTTTTCAAACACCGACTATGGCTACACCTTC. It encodes CASSFSNTDYGYTF.

The gene calls are TRBV3-1 and TRBJ2-7, with TRBD2 as a possible D gene (5 bases). Between the trimmed V and J ends, which lost 6 bases and 3 bases, there was a span of 15 bases. The CDR3 has 14 residues. Germline V gene sequence: CDR1 LGHDT, CDR2 YNNKEL (reference sequence). The CDR3 loop reads CASSSMTGSYEQYF. The DNA for the CDR3 is TGTGCCAGCAGTTCAATGACGGGAAGCTACGAGCAGTACTTC.

At least ten counts were recorded for this clonotype. The chain employs TRBV10-3 and TRBJ2-1; D is ambiguous. The germline gives CDR1 ENHRY, CDR2 SYGVKD. Trimming stripped 2 bases from V and 5 bases from J, with 7 bases between. The CDR3 is 13 amino acids. The CDR3, as DNA: TGTGCCATCAGTGAGGCACTTAACAATGAGCAGTTCTTC. It is translated as CAISEALNNEQFF.

This clonotype was counted at least ten times. The chain recombines TRBV12-3 or TRBV12-4 with TRBJ2-3; the match to TRBD2 covers 11 bases. After removal of 5 bases from V and 1 base from J, the junction contained 5 bases not matched to a gene. The CDR3 sequence is 16 residues long. DNA for the CDR3: TGTGCCAGCAGTCGTACTAGCGGGAGAGGCACAGATACGCAGTATTTT. Its translation: CASSRTSGRGTDTQYF.

This clonotype showed up just a few times. V and J are TRBV3-1 and TRBJ1-1; D not certain. Germline CDR1 and CDR2: LGHDT and YNNKEL (reference sequence). The CDR3 runs to 14 residues. The V end lost 2 bases, the J end lost 1 base, and 8 bases lay between the germline ends. The CDR3 bases are TGTGCCAGCAGCCAAAGGGTGGGGAACACTGAAGCTTTCTTT. The encoded protein is CASSQRVGNTEAFF. Supplemented by reference TRBV3-1 and TRBJ1-1, the full variable domain reads DTAVSQTPKYLVTQMGNDKSIKCEQNLGHDTMYWYKQDSKKFLKIMFSYNNKELIINETVPNRFSPKSPDKAHLNLHINSLELGDSAVYFCASSQRVGNTEAFFGQGTRLTVV.

This rearrangement joins TRBV6-5 to TRBJ1-5; tentative D call: TRBD1 (5 bases). Germline CDR1 reads MNHEY; CDR2 reads SVGAGI. The CDR3 has 14 residues. V was trimmed by 2 bases and J by 2 bases, leaving 7 bases between them. The CDR3 nucleotides are TGTGCCAGCAGTTACAGGGGTGGCAATCAGCCCCAGCATTTT. It codes for CASSYRGGNQPQHF.

The table lists this clonotype with a few counts. The J gene is TRBJ2-3, the V gene TRBV14; 7 bases agree with TRBD2. Germline lookup yields CDR1 SGHDN and CDR2 FVKESK. The V segment lost 1 base and the J segment 5 bases; nucleotides outside the gene matches: 3. The length of the CDR3 is 14 residues. CDR3 in DNA: TGTGCCAGCAGCCAAGGTCTAGCGGTAGATACGCAGTATTTT. Its protein product is CASSQGLAVDTQYF.

The chain combines TRBV2 with TRBJ1-5; D is uncertain. Trimming pared 6 bases from V and 9 bases from J, leaving 18 bases between. Germline V CDR1 and CDR2: SNHLY, FYNNEI. The CDR3 is 14 amino acids. The CDR3 region has the DNA TGTGCCAGCAGCGAGGGAGCGTCGCTAGGGCCCCAGCATTTT. It encodes CASSEGASLGPQHF.

This chain connects TRBV11-3 to TRBJ2-5; D unclear. The V end lost 1 base, the J end lost 3 bases, and 9 bases lay between the germline ends. There are 14 residues in the CDR3. The germline V gene has CDR1 SGHNT and CDR2 YENEEA. CDR3 bases: TGTGCCAGCAGCTTAGCTGGGGAAAAAGAGACCCAGTACTTC. Protein product: CASSLAGEKETQYF. The variable domain in full, with the rest retrieved from reference TRBV11-3 and TRBJ2-5, is EAGVVQSPRYKIIEKKQPVAFWCNPISGHNTLYWYLQNLGQGPELLIRYENEEAVDDSQLPKDRFSAERLKGVDSTLKIQPAELGDSAVYLCASSLAGEKETQYFGPGTRLLVL.

The CDR3 here is CASSLRGTGEEAFF. The CDR3 DNA reads TGCGCCAGCAGCTTGCGGGGGACAGGCGAGGAAGCTTTCTTT. This sequence joins TRBV5-1 and TRBJ1-1, with 8 bases that match TRBD1. The germline gives CDR1 SGHRS, CDR2 YFSETQ. The CDR3 length is 14 residues. V was clipped by 1 base and J by 8 bases; unmatched bases: 7. Full variable domain (missing parts from reference TRBV5-1 and TRBJ1-1): KAGVTQTPRYLIKTRGQQVTLSCSPISGHRSVSWYQQTPGQGLQFLFEYFSETQRNKGNFPGRFSGRQFSNSRSEMNVSTLELGDSALYLCASSLRGTGEEAFFGQGTRLTVV.

J is TRBJ2-5 and V is TRBV20-1; perhaps TRBD1 as D (5 bases). Trimming took off 1 base at V and 0 bases at J, with 21 bases between the two ends. CDR1 DFQATT and CDR2 SNEGSKA come from the germline V gene (reference sequence). This CDR3 region has 18 residues. This CDR3 is CSARGAVTGHPYQETQYF. CDR3 bases: TGCAGTGCTAGAGGCGCAGTTACTGGACACCCGTACCAAGAGACCCAGTACTTC.

This CDR3 is CASGGSGSADTQYF. For the CDR3, the DNA is TGTGCCAGCGGGGGTAGCGGGAGCGCAGATACGCAGTATTTT. The genes are TRBV28 and TRBJ2-3, with 9 bases identical to TRBD2. The CDR3 extends over 14 amino acids. V gave up 8 bases and J gave up 4 bases; unmatched junction bases: 7. Germline CDR1 is MDHEN and CDR2 is SYDVKM.

This chain joins TRBV20-1 and TRBJ2-3, with D perhaps assigned TRBD1 or TRBD2 (6 bases each). Germline V lookup: CDR1 DFQATT, CDR2 SNEGSKA (reference sequence). Trimming shortened V by 4 bases and J by 1 base, and 9 bases separated the two germline ends. This CDR3 is 13 amino acids long. CDR3 sequence reads: CSATRGRTDTQYF. The CDR3, as DNA: TGCAGTGCTACCCGGGGGCGCACAGATACGCAGTATTTT.

The chain uses TRBV7-9 and TRBJ2-1; D gene unclear. This CDR3 is 13 amino acids long. V lost 1 base and J 10 bases, leaving 11 bases between the germline ends. The germline CDR1 and CDR2 sequences are SEHNR and FQNEAQ (reference sequence). The CDR3 DNA reads TGTGCCAGCAGCTTAGGAAGTACCTTAGAGCAGTTCTTC. It encodes CASSLGSTLEQFF.

In its sample, this clonotype was seen many times. V is TRBV7-8 and J is TRBJ1-2; D is uncertain. The CDR3 has 15 amino acids. Germline V gene lookup returns CDR1 SGHVS and CDR2 FQNEAQ. V was clipped by 2 bases and J by 5 bases, with 15 bases between them. The CDR3 protein is CASSLRPTPDYGYTF. The CDR3 DNA reads TGTGCCAGCAGCTTACGCCCGACGCCAGATTATGGCTACACCTTC.